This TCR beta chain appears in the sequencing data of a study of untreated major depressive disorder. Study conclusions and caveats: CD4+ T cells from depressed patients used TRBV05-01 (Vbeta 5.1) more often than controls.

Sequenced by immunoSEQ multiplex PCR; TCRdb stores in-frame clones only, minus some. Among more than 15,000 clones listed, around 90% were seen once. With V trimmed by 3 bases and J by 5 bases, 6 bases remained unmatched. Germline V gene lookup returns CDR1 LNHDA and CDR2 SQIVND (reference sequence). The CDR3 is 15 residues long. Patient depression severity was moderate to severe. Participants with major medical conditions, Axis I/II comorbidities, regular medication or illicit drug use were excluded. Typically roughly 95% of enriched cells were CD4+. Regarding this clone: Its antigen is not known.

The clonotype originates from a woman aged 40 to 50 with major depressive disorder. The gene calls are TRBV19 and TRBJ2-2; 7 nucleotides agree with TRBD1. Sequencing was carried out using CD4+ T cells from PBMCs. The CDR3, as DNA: TGTGCCAGTAGTATCGGGGACAGAATTACCGGGGAGCTGTTTTTT. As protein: CASSIGDRITGELFF.